The clone carrying this T cell receptor beta chain has a handful of counts. Its antigen is currently unknown. The sample is drawn from a study of blood T cells in healthy people across ages. Study-level information: Researchers report that template switching captured about one barcoded beta molecule per two T cells.

Per individual sample, total RNA of at least 5 micrograms was extracted. Overall study findings and caveats: PBMC samples, being unsorted, prevented any conclusive comparison of naive and antigen-experienced cells.

A J-beta primer mix and a sample-barcoded 5' primer were used in a second PCR of about 6 to 12 cycles. Each cDNA molecule carried a tag from a template-switch adaptor that contained 12 random nucleotides. Using its own MiXCR run on the 5' RACE reads, TCRdb lists one record per CDR3 protein. Of fewer than 900,000 distinct CDR3 sequences detected, approximately 49% appear once; the ten largest clones hold around a third. CDR3 length equals 15 residues. The specimen sequenced was blood. This clonotype was sampled from an older woman in good health. The V and J genes are TRBV21-1 and TRBJ1-2; the table's D call of TRBD1 was not tested on the DNA. TRBV21-1 is annotated as a pseudogene. CDR3 region: CASSARDPANYGYTF. The DNA of the CDR3 is TGTGCCAGCAGCGCACGGGATCCCGCTAACTATGGCTACACCTTC.